Listed below are T cell receptor beta chains from one sample, sequenced in a study of cytomegalovirus exposure and HLA in healthy donors. Libraries were prepared by immunoSEQ multiplex PCR; TCRdb keeps only in-frame clonotypes and omits some of them. Counted here are under 150,000 clones, 70% to 90% occurring once; the ten biggest clones make up under 3%. The sample taken for sequencing was PBMCs. The receptors here all came from a man between 18 and 35 years old in good health and CMV-seronegative. The CDR3 runs from the conserved cysteine through the conserved F or W. A D gene is named only where the DNA matches it firmly. Expanded clones get a size class; other rows say once, few or many, or leave the size out.

size: -
D: -
J: TRBJ2-1
V: TRBV6-6
CDR3: CASSTIGAGAYNEQFF
DNA: TGTGCCAGCAGTACGATAGGAGCTGGAGCCTACAATGAGCAGTTCTTC

size: -
D: -
J: TRBJ1-1
V: TRBV6-1
CDR3: CASRSGRQDTEAFF
DNA: TGTGCCAGCAGATCGGGACGACAGGACACTGAAGCTTTCTTT

size: -
D: -
J: TRBJ1-5
V: TRBV9
CDR3: CASSVGGLQPQHF
DNA: TGTGCCAGCAGCGTAGGAGGGTTACAGCCCCAGCATTTT

size: -
D: -
J: TRBJ1-4
V: TRBV6-5
CDR3: CASRTVATNEKLFF
DNA: TGTGCCAGCAGGACAGTTGCAACTAATGAAAAACTGTTTTTT

size: -
D: -
J: TRBJ1-2
V: TRBV27
CDR3: CASSQRGANYGYTF
DNA: TGTGCCAGCAGTCAACGGGGGGCCAACTATGGCTACACCTTC

size: -
D: TRBD2
J: TRBJ2-7
V: TRBV28
CDR3: CASSSPGLASYEQYF
DNA: TGTGCCAGCAGTTCACCGGGACTAGCATCCTACGAGCAGTACTTC

size: -
D: TRBD1
J: TRBJ2-3
V: TRBV11-2
CDR3: CASSRGQGWPYF
DNA: TGTGCCAGCAGCCGAGGACAGGGGTGGCCGTATTTT

size: -
D: TRBD1
J: TRBJ1-5
V: TRBV6-6
CDR3: CASSSPTGDNQPQHF
DNA: TGTGCCAGCAGTTCCCCGACAGGGGATAATCAGCCCCAGCATTTT

size: -
D: -
J: TRBJ2-7
V: TRBV6-6
CDR3: CASSYSSPESYEQYF
DNA: TGTGCCAGCAGTTACTCTTCCCCAGAATCCTACGAGCAGTACTTC

size: -
D: -
J: TRBJ2-1
V: TRBV6-1
CDR3: CASSEGPSSYNEQFF
DNA: TGTGCCAGCAGTGAAGGGCCAAGCTCCTACAATGAGCAGTTCTTC

size: -
D: -
J: TRBJ1-3
V: TRBV30
CDR3: CAWSVGRVYGNTIYF
DNA: TGTGCCTGGAGTGTGGGCAGGGTGTACGGAAACACCATATATTTT

size: -
D: TRBD1
J: TRBJ2-5
V: TRBV7-9
CDR3: CASSPLRTGREETQYF
DNA: TGTGCCAGCAGCCCATTACGGACAGGGCGGGAAGAGACCCAGTACTTC

size: -
D: -
J: TRBJ1-2
V: TRBV19
CDR3: CASTLRDSYGYTF
DNA: TGTGCCAGTACCCTCCGCGACAGCTATGGCTACACCTTC

size: -
D: TRBD2
J: TRBJ2-1
V: TRBV28
CDR3: CASSTAGTSNGNEQFF
DNA: TGTGCCAGCAGTACCGCCGGGACTAGCAATGGAAATGAGCAGTTCTTC

size: -
D: -
J: TRBJ2-1
V: TRBV12-5
CDR3: CASGFGETEQFF
DNA: TGTGCTAGTGGTTTCGGGGAGACTGAGCAGTTCTTC

size: -
D: TRBD2
J: TRBJ2-5
V: TRBV19
CDR3: CASSSRLAGAPVQETQYF
DNA: TGTGCCAGTAGTTCCCGACTAGCGGGGGCCCCAGTGCAAGAGACCCAGTACTTC

size: -
D: -
J: TRBJ2-7
V: TRBV4-1
CDR3: CASSQLAFRTYEQYF
DNA: TGCGCCAGCAGCCAACTAGCGTTCCGAACCTACGAGCAGTACTTC

size: -
D: -
J: TRBJ2-2
V: TRBV18
CDR3: CASSPSRNTGELFF
DNA: TGTGCCAGCTCACCATCGAGGAACACCGGGGAGCTGTTTTTT

size: -
D: -
J: TRBJ1-1
V: TRBV5-6
CDR3: CASSLWGLGTEAFF
DNA: TGTGCCAGCAGCTTGTGGGGGCTCGGCACTGAAGCTTTCTTT

size: -
D: -
J: TRBJ2-3
V: TRBV19
CDR3: CASSMVTPRDTDTQYF
DNA: TGTGCCAGTAGTATGGTTACTCCCAGGGACACAGATACGCAGTATTTT

size: few
D: -
J: TRBJ1-1
V: TRBV25-1
CDR3: CASSDHTGRFAEAFF
DNA: TGTGCCAGCAGTGACCATACAGGGCGATTCGCTGAAGCTTTCTTT

size: -
D: TRBD1
J: TRBJ2-1
V: TRBV5-1
CDR3: CASSLAIATGGLHEQFF
DNA: TGCGCCAGCAGCTTGGCTATTGCGACAGGGGGCTTACATGAGCAGTTCTTC

size: -
D: -
J: TRBJ2-5
V: TRBV7-9
CDR3: CASGGASGGETQYF
DNA: TGTGCCAGTGGGGGGGCTAGCGGAGGAGAGACCCAGTACTTC

size: -
D: TRBD2
J: TRBJ2-7
V: TRBV13
CDR3: CASSFWGSGRTYEQYF
DNA: TGTGCCAGCAGCTTTTGGGGTAGCGGGAGGACCTACGAGCAGTACTTC

size: many
D: TRBD2
J: TRBJ2-3
V: TRBV15
CDR3: CATSRDRSSGRTDTQYF
DNA: TGTGCCACCAGCAGAGATCGGAGTAGCGGGAGGACAGATACGCAGTATTTT

size: -
D: -
J: TRBJ2-1
V: TRBV5-1
CDR3: CASSLAAYDQRWSYNEQFF
DNA: TGCGCCAGCAGCTTGGCCGCTTATGACCAGCGTTGGTCCTACAATGAGCAGTTCTTC

size: -
D: -
J: TRBJ2-2
V: TRBV7-2
CDR3: CASSLSLVGTGELFF
DNA: TGTGCCAGCAGCTTAAGTCTAGTTGGGACCGGGGAGCTGTTTTTT

size: once
D: -
J: TRBJ2-5
V: TRBV15
CDR3: CATSTGLQGVETQYF
DNA: TGTGCCACCAGTACGGGACTTCAGGGAGTGGAGACCCAGTACTTC

size: few
D: TRBD1
J: TRBJ2-7
V: TRBV5-1
CDR3: CASSVRDRESEQYF
DNA: TGCGCCAGCAGCGTCCGGGACAGGGAATCCGAGCAGTACTTC

size: few
D: -
J: TRBJ2-7
V: TRBV6-1
CDR3: CASSGGNLYEQYF
DNA: TGTGCCAGCAGTGGAGGCAACCTCTACGAGCAGTACTTC

size: -
D: TRBD1
J: TRBJ1-2
V: TRBV7-9
CDR3: CASSPGTGVYGYTF
DNA: TGTGCCAGCAGCCCTGGGACAGGGGTCTATGGCTACACCTTC

size: -
D: -
J: TRBJ1-5
V: TRBV12-5
CDR3: CASGLVLRKTGDQPQHF
DNA: TGTGCTAGTGGTTTGGTACTAAGGAAAACAGGCGATCAGCCCCAGCATTTT

size: once
D: -
J: TRBJ2-7
V: TRBV15
CDR3: CATSSAWTVSSYEQYF
DNA: TGTGCCACCAGCTCCGCTTGGACAGTATCATCCTACGAGCAGTACTTC

size: -
D: -
J: TRBJ2-7
V: TRBV6-1
CDR3: CASSDAKAEISYEQYF
DNA: TGTGCCAGCAGTGACGCCAAAGCGGAGATCTCCTACGAGCAGTACTTC

size: -
D: -
J: TRBJ2-7
V: TRBV7-9
CDR3: CASSLTAYEQYF
DNA: TGTGCCAGCAGCTTAACGGCCTACGAGCAGTACTTC

size: -
D: -
J: TRBJ1-2
V: TRBV6-1
CDR3: CASSEGGRHYGYTF
DNA: TGTGCCAGCAGTGAAGGAGGTAGACACTATGGCTACACCTTC

size: -
D: -
J: TRBJ2-1
V: TRBV6-1
CDR3: CASTGTGVHEQFF
DNA: TGTGCCAGCACTGGGACGGGAGTGCATGAGCAGTTCTTC

size: -
D: TRBD1
J: TRBJ1-6
V: TRBV9
CDR3: CASSVDRGVSSPLHF
DNA: TGTGCCAGCAGCGTAGACAGGGGGGTCAGTTCACCCCTCCACTTT

size: -
D: TRBD2
J: TRBJ2-1
V: TRBV6-6
CDR3: CASSKFLAGGPDEQFF
DNA: TGTGCCAGCAGTAAATTTCTAGCGGGGGGGCCCGATGAGCAGTTCTTC

size: -
D: -
J: TRBJ1-1
V: TRBV4-3
CDR3: CASSQDGVEAGKRNTEAFF
DNA: TGCGCCAGCAGCCAAGATGGAGTCGAAGCGGGAAAGCGAAACACTGAAGCTTTCTTT

size: -
D: TRBD1
J: TRBJ1-5
V: TRBV25-1
CDR3: CASSGTGVGNQPQHF
DNA: TGTGCCAGCAGTGGGACAGGGGTAGGTAATCAGCCCCAGCATTTT

size: -
D: -
J: TRBJ2-5
V: TRBV19
CDR3: CASSIAGEETQYF
DNA: TGTGCCAGTAGTATAGCGGGAGAAGAGACCCAGTACTTC

size: -
D: TRBD1
J: TRBJ1-1
V: TRBV19
CDR3: CASSVTGGSTEAFF
DNA: TGTGCCAGTAGTGTTACAGGGGGGAGCACTGAAGCTTTCTTT

size: few
D: TRBD1
J: TRBJ1-3
V: TRBV28
CDR3: CASSTPSTGGPGNTIYF
DNA: TGTGCCAGCAGTACGCCCTCAACAGGGGGCCCTGGAAACACCATATATTTT

size: once
D: -
J: TRBJ1-1
V: TRBV27
CDR3: CASSFVGAKNTEAFF
DNA: TGTGCCAGCAGTTTTGTAGGGGCGAAGAACACTGAAGCTTTCTTT

size: -
D: TRBD1
J: TRBJ2-5
V: TRBV18
CDR3: CASSRGTGVQETQYF
DNA: TGTGCCAGCTCACGAGGGACAGGGGTCCAAGAGACCCAGTACTTC